The T cell receptor (beta chain) described here comes from a study of OX40 agonist ivuxolimab in advanced cancers. Across the whole study: Patients in dose escalation had liver, melanoma, kidney or head and neck cancers. General observations from the study: Among the least clonally expanded were partial responders at 0.1-3.0 mg/kg. The average count of expanded clones was higher among CD8+ T cells than among CD4+.

About this clone itself: Antigen: not known.

Sequenced by immunoSEQ multiplex PCR; TCRdb stores in-frame clones only, minus some. The sample shows around 100,000 clones, 90% of them seen only once. The ends were cut back, 3 bases at V and 2 bases at J, with 10 bases in the middle. The germline V gene encodes CDR1 SGHRS and CDR2 YFSETQ. The CDR3 runs 14 residues. The sequences come from CD4+ or CD8+ T cells sorted from blood, collected in a trial of the OX40 agonist ivuxolimab. V is TRBV5-1 and J is TRBJ2-3; D remains unclear. The TCR sequence derives from an adult with an advanced solid tumor such as melanoma, head and neck, liver or kidney cancer. As DNA, the CDR3 is TGCGCCAGCAGCTGGAGATCAAACACAGATACGCAGTATTTT. Its protein is CASSWRSNTDTQYF.